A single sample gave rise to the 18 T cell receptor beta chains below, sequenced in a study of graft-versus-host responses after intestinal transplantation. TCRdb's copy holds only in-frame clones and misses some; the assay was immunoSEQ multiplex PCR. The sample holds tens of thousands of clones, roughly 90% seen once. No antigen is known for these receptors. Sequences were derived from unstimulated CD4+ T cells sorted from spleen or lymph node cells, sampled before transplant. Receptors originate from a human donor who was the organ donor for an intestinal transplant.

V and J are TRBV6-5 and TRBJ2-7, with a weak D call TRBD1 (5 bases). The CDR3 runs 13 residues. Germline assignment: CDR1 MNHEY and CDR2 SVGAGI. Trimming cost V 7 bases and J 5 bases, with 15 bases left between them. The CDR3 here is CASNFQGTDEQYF. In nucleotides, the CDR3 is TGTGCCAGCAACTTCCAGGGAACCGACGAGCAGTACTTC.

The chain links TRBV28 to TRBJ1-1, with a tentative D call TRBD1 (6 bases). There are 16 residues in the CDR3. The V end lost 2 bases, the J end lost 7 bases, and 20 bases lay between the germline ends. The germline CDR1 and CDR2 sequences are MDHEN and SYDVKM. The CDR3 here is CASSLKGPGTRNEAFF. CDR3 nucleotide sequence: TGTGCCAGCAGTTTAAAGGGGCCCGGGACACGAAATGAAGCTTTCTTT.

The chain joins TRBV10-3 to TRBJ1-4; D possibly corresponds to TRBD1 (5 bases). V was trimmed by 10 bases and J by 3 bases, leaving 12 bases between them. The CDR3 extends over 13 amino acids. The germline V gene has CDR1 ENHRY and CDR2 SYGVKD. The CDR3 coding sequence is TGTGCCACCTCCAGGGTGTCTAATGAAAAACTGTTTTTT. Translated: CATSRVSNEKLFF.

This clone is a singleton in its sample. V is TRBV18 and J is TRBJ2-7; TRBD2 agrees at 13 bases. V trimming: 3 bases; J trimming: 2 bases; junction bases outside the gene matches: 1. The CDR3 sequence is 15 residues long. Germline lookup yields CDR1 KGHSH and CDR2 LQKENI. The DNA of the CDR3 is TGTGCCAGCTCACCGACTAGCGGGAGGACCTACGAGCAGTACTTC. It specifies CASSPTSGRTYEQYF.

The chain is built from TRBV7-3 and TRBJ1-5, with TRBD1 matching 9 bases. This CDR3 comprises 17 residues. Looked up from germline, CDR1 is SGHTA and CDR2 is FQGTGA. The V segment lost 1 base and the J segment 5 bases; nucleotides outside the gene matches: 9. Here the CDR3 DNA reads TGTGCCAGCAGCTTAATACTCGGACAGGGGATTCATCAGCCCCAGCATTTT. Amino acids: CASSLILGQGIHQPQHF.

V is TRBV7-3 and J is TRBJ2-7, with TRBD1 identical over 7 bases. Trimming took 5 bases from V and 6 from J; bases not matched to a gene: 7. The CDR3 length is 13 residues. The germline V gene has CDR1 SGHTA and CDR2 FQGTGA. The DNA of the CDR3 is TGTGCCAGCAGCCCAGGTGGGACAGCCGAGCAGTACTTC. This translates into CASSPGGTAEQYF.

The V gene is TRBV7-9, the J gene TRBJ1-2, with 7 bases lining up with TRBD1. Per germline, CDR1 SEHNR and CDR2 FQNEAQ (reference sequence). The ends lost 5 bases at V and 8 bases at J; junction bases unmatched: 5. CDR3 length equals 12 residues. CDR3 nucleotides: TGTGCCAGCAGCATGACAGGGAGCGGCTACACCTTC. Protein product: CASSMTGSGYTF.

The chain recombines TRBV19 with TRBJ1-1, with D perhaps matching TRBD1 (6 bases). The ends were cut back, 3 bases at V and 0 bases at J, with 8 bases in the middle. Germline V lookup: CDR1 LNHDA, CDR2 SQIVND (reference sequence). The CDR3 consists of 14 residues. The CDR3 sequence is CASSINRVNTEAFF. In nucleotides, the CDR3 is TGTGCCAGTAGTATCAACAGGGTGAACACTGAAGCTTTCTTT.

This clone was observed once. For the CDR3, the DNA is TGTGCCAGCAGCTTGGTTTCCGGGTCTAGCACAGATACGCAGTATTTT. Translated, it gives CASSLVSGSSTDTQYF. V usage is TRBV5-6 and J usage is TRBJ2-3; no clear D gene. V was clipped by 0 bases and J by 0 bases, with 11 bases between them. The CDR3 is made up of 16 amino acids. CDR1 is SGHDT, CDR2 YYEEEE, per germline.

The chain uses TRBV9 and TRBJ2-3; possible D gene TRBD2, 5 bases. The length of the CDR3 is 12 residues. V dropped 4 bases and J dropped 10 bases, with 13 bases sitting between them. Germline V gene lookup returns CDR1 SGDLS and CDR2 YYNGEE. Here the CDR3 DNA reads TGTGCCAGCAGCCCGATTCTCGGGGCGCAGTATTTT. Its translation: CASSPILGAQYF.

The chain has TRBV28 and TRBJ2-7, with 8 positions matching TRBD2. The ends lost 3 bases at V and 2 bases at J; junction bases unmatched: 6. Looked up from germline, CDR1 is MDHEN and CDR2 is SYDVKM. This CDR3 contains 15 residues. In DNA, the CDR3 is TGTGCCAGCAGTTTGCAGCGGGAGTCACCCTACGAGCAGTACTTC. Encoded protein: CASSLQRESPYEQYF. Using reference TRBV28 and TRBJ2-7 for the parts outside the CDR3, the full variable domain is DVKVTQSSRYLVKRTGEKVFLECVQDMDHENMFWYRQDPGLGLRLIYFSYDVKMKEKGDIPEGYSVSREKKERFSLILESASTNQTSMYLCASSLQRESPYEQYFGPGTRLTVT.

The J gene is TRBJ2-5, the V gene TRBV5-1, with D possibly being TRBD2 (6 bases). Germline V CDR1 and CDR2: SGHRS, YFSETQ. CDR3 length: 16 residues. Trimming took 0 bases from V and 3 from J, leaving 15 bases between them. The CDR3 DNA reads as TGCGCCAGCAGCTTGGGGCCGGGAGAAGGGGAAGAGACCCAGTACTTC. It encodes CASSLGPGEGEETQYF.

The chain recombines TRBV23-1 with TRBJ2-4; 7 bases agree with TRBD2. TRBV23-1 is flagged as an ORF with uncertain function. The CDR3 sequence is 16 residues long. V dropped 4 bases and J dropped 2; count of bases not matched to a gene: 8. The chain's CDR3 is CASSREGSPSKNIQYF. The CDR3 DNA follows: TGCGCCAGCAGTCGGGAGGGCAGCCCCTCCAAAAACATTCAGTACTTC.

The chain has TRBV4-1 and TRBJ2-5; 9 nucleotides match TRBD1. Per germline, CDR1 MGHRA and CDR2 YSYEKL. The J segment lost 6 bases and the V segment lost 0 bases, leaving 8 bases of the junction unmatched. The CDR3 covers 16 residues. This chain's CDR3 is CASSQESGQGGQTQYF. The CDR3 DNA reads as TGCGCCAGCAGCCAAGAATCGGGACAGGGAGGGCAGACCCAGTACTTC.

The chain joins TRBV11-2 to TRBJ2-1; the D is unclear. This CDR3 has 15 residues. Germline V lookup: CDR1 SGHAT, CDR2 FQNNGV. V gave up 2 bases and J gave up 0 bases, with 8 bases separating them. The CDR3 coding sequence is TGTGCCAGCAGCTTATCTACGAGCTCCTACAATGAGCAGTTCTTC. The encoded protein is CASSLSTSSYNEQFF.

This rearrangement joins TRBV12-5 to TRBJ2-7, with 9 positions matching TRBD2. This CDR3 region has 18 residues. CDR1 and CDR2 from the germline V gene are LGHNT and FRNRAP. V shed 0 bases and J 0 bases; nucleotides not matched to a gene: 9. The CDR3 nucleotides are TGTGCTAGTGGTTTGGTACATTTCTGGACTAGCGACTCCTACGAGCAGTACTTC. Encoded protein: CASGLVHFWTSDSYEQYF.

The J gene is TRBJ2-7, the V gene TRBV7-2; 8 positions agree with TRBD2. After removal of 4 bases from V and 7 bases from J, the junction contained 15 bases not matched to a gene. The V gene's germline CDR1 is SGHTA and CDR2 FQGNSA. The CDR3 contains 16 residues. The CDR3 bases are TGTGCCAGCAGCTCCCTCACTGGTAGCGGGGTGGGGGAGCAGTACTTC. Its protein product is CASSSLTGSGVGEQYF.

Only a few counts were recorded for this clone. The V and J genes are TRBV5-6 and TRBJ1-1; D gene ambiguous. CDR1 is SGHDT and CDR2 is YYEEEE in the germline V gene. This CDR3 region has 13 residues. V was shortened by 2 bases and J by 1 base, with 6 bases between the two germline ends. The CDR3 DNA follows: TGTGCCAGCAGCTTCTCTCGGAACACTGAAGCTTTCTTT. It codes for CASSFSRNTEAFF.